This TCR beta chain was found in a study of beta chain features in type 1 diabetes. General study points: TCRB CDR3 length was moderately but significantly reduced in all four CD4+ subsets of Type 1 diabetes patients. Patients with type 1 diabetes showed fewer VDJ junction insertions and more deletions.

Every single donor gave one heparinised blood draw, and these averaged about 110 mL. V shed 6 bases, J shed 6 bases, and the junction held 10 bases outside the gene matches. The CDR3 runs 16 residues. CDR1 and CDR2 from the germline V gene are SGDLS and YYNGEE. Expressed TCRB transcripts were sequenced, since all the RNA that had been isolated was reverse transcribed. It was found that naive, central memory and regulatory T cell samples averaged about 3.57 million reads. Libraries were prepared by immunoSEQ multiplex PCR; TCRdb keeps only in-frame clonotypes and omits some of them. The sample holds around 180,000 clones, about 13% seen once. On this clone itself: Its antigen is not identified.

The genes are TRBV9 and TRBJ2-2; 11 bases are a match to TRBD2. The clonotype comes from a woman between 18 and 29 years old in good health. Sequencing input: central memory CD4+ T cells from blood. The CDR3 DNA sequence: TGTGCCAGCACCCAATTTTTAGCGGGAGGGGCCGGGGAGCTGTTTTTT. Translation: CASTQFLAGGAGELFF.